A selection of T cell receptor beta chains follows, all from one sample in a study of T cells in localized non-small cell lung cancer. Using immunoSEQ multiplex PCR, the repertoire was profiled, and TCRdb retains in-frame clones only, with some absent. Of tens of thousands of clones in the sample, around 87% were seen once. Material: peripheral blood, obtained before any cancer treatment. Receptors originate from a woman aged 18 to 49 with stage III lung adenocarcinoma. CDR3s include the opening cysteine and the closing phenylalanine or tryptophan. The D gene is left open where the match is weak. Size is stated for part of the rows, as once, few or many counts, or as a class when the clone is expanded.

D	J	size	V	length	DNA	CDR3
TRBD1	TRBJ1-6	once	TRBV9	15	TGTGCCAGCAGCGAGACAGGGGGGTCAGGATCACCCCTCCACTTT	CASSETGGSGSPLHF
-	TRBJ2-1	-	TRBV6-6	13	TGTGCCACCATTTCCGGTAGTGGCTATGAGCAGTTCTTC	CATISGSGYEQFF
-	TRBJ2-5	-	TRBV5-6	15	TGTGCCAGCAGCTTGGCCGGGCAGGGGACGGAGACCCAGTACTTC	CASSLAGQGTETQYF
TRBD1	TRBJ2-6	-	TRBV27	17	TGTGCCAGCAGGGGGCGGGACAGGGCTACTGGGGCCAACGTCCTGACTTTC	CASRGRDRATGANVLTF
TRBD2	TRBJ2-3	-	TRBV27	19	TGTGCCAGCACTAAGGGTTTCGGGACTAGCGGTCTACCGGAAGATACGCAGTATTTT	CASTKGFGTSGLPEDTQYF
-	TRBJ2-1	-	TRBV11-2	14	TGTGCCAGCAGCTTAGAGGTACAGGGCAATGAGCAGTTCTTC	CASSLEVQGNEQFF
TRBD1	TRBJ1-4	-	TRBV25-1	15	TGTGCCAGCAGTCCCCGGACAGGAGTTAATGAAAAACTGTTTTTT	CASSPRTGVNEKLFF
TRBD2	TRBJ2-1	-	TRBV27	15	TGTGCCAGCAGTCGCTGGACTAGCGGGGGAAATGAGCAGTTCTTC	CASSRWTSGGNEQFF
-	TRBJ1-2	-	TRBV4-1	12	TGCGCCAGCAGCCGCTCGGGGGGTAGCTACACCTTC	CASSRSGGSYTF
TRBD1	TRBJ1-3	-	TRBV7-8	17	TGTGCCAGCAGCTCCCGGGACAGGGGGATCTCTGGAAACACCATATATTTT	CASSSRDRGISGNTIYF
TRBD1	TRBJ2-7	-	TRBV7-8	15	TGTGCCAGCAGTCGCGGACAGGGTTCTTCCTACGAGCAGTACTTC	CASSRGQGSSYEQYF
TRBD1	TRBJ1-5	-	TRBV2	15	TGTGCCAGCAGGTCACAGGGGAACCCCAATCAGCCCCAGCATTTT	CASRSQGNPNQPQHF
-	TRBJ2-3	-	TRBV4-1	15	TGCGCCAGCAGCCAAGGCGGGGAGAGCACAGATACGCAGTATTTT	CASSQGGESTDTQYF
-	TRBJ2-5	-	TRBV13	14	TGTGCCAGCAGCTTAGGAACAGGGTTAGAGACCCAGTACTTC	CASSLGTGLETQYF
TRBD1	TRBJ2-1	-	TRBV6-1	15	TGTGCCAGCAGTGACGTGGACAGGGTCTCAAATGAGCAGTTCTTC	CASSDVDRVSNEQFF
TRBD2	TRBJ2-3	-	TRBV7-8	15	TGTGCCAGCACCCTTAGCGGGGGCTCTGCAGATACGCAGTATTTT	CASTLSGGSADTQYF
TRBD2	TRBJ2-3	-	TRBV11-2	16	TGTGCCAGCAGCTCAAGACTAGCGGTTAGCACAGATACGCAGTATTTT	CASSSRLAVSTDTQYF
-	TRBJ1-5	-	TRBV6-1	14	TGTGCCAGCAGTGAGGCAGGGGTGGCTCAGCCCCAGCATTTT	CASSEAGVAQPQHF
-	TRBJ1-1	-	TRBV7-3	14	TGTGCCAGCAGCTTAACACCGGGGGACACTGAAGCTTTCTTT	CASSLTPGDTEAFF
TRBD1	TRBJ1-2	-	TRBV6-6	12	TGTGCCAGCAGGGCGGACAGGGCGGTTTCCACCTTC	CASRADRAVSTF
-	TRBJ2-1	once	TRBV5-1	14	TGCGCCAGCCGCTCCGGGACTCGAGACAATGAGCAGTTCTTC	CASRSGTRDNEQFF
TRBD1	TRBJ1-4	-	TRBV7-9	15	TGTGCCAGCAGCTTGGGGGACAGGGGGCGGGAAAAACTGTTTTTT	CASSLGDRGREKLFF
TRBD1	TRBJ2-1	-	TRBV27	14	TGTGCCAGCAGTCAGGGACAGTCCTACAATGAGCAGTTCTTC	CASSQGQSYNEQFF
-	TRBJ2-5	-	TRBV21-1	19	TGTGCCAGCAGAGGGCGTTTAGGACTTAAGGACAGGGACCAAGAGACCCAGTACTTC	CASRGRLGLKDRDQETQYF
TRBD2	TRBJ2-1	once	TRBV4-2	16	TGTGCCAGCAGCAGACCCGGGGGGTCCAACTACAATGAGCAGTTCTTC	CASSRPGGSNYNEQFF
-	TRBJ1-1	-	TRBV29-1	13	TGCAGCGTTGGGCGGCCAGGGGCCACTGAAGCTTTCTTT	CSVGRPGATEAFF
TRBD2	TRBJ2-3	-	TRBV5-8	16	TGTGCCAGCAGCCTGGGGGGGGGACCCTACACAGATACGCAGTATTTT	CASSLGGGPYTDTQYF
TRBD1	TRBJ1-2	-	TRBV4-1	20	TGCGCCAGCAGCCAAGTCCTTAAAGTCGCACAGGGGGCGCACGGGTATGGCTACACCTTC	CASSQVLKVAQGAHGYGYTF